The table lists the clone carrying this TCR beta chain with a few counts. The antigen remains unidentified. The entry originates in a study of cytomegalovirus exposure and HLA in healthy donors. Losses at the gene ends were 6 bases for V and 4 bases for J; bases not matched to a gene: 11. Per germline, CDR1 ENHRY and CDR2 SYGVKD. The CDR3 runs to 16 residues. Findings and caveats of the study: The CMV antigen specificity of a few CMV-associated chains was confirmed through in vitro analysis.

A multiplex PCR was run with 60 Vbeta primers and 13 Jbeta primers. TCRdb's copy holds only in-frame clones and misses some; the assay was immunoSEQ multiplex PCR. The sample includes over 200,000 clones, approximately 82% of them seen just once. This chain connects TRBV10-3 to TRBJ2-1, with 8 positions matching TRBD2. This receptor was taken from a woman in her forties in good health and CMV-seronegative. Sequencing was carried out using PBMCs. The CDR3 region is CAISPFSASGYNEQFF. DNA for the CDR3: TGTGCCATCAGCCCCTTTTCGGCTAGCGGGTACAATGAGCAGTTCTTC.